This TCR beta chain was captured by sequencing in a study of siplizumab effects on memory and regulatory T cells. Profiling relied on immunoSEQ multiplex PCR, and the TCRdb table lists in-frame clones only, not all of them. The sample lists about 100,000 clones; over 90% were seen once. CDR1 and CDR2 from the germline V gene are SGHTA and FQGNSA. Between the trimmed V and J ends, which lost 1 base and 5 bases, there was a span of 23 bases. The CDR3 has 18 amino acids. The J gene is TRBJ2-5, the V gene TRBV7-2, with TRBD1 as a possible D gene (5 bases). The sample was Tregs sorted from blood. The receptor comes from a human donor in good health. CDR3 sequence (DNA): TGTGCCAGCAGCTTAGGTATCCCGTTTGCGGACACGTCGGAGACCCAGTACTTC. It specifies CASSLGIPFADTSETQYF.